This T cell receptor (beta chain) appears in the sequencing data of a study of T cells after yellow fever vaccination. Across the whole study: Preparation of fractions with low cell numbers was performed using SMART-Seq v4 Ultra Low Input. General study results and limits: Peak timing came faster in the weaker secondary response, day 5 versus 15. A minor fraction of clonotypes spanned both CD4 and CD8 compartments. Bulk-population clonotypes that are abundant could appear as contaminants in FACS-sorted repertoires.

The CDR3 extends over 14 amino acids. V was shortened by 0 bases and J by 6 bases, with 10 bases between the two germline ends. CDR1 and CDR2 (germline): SEHNR, FQNEAQ (reference sequence). This clonotype was detected many times. The antigen is unknown. MiXCR was run by TCRdb on the 5' RACE reads, yielding one entry per CDR3 protein. The table records about 99,000 distinct CDR3 sequences, roughly 5.8% of them present only once. The source was CD8+ T cells sorted from PBMCs, collected 10 days after the yellow fever booster vaccination. J is TRBJ2-3 and V is TRBV7-9; D not certain. The source of this sequence is a man younger than 35 who received the YFV17D yellow fever vaccine. CDR3 amino acids: CASSLAGRKDTQYF. The CDR3 DNA reads TGTGCCAGCAGCTTAGCAGGTCGGAAGGATACGCAGTATTTT.